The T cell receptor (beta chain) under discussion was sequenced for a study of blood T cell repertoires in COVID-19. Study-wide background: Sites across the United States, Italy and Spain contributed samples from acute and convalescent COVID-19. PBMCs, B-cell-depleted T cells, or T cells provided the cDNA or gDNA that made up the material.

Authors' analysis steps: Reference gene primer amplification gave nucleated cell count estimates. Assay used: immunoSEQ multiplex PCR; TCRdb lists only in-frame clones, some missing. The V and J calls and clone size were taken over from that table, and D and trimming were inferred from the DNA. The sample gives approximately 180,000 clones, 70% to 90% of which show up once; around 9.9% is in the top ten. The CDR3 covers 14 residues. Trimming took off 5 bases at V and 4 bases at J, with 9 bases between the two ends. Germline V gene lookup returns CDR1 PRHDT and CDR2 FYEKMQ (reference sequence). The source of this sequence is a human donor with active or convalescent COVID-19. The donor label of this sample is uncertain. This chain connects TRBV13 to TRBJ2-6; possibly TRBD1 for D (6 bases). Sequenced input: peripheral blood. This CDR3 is CASSRTAGANVLTF. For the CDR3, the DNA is TGTGCCAGCAGCCGGACAGCCGGGGCCAACGTCCTGACTTTC.